The following is a T cell receptor (beta chain) sequence with its context. As originally analysed: Estimation of nucleated cell counts was performed using reference gene primer amplification. Libraries were prepared by immunoSEQ multiplex PCR; TCRdb keeps only in-frame clonotypes and omits some of them. V and J calls and clone size are as listed in that table; D and trimming were resolved from the DNA. The data show about 48,000 clones, with about nine tenths seen just once and approximately 4.9% held by the top ten. This entry is derived from a study of blood T cell repertoires in COVID-19. The overall study: COVID-19 samples, acute and convalescent, were from the United States, Italy and Spain. T cells, B-cell-depleted T cells, or PBMCs supplied cDNA or gDNA.

V dropped 4 bases and J dropped 3 bases, with 16 bases sitting between them. This CDR3 has 15 amino acids. Per the germline V gene, CDR1 is SGHNT and CDR2 is YYREEE (reference sequence). The sequence derives from a man between 65 and 85 years old with acute or convalescent COVID-19. V gene TRBV5-4 combines with J gene TRBJ1-2; TRBD1 might be the D (5 bases). Sequenced: peripheral blood. CDR3 region: CASSQGHIGDYGYTF. The CDR3 nucleotides read TGTGCCAGCAGCCAAGGACACATCGGTGACTATGGCTACACCTTC.